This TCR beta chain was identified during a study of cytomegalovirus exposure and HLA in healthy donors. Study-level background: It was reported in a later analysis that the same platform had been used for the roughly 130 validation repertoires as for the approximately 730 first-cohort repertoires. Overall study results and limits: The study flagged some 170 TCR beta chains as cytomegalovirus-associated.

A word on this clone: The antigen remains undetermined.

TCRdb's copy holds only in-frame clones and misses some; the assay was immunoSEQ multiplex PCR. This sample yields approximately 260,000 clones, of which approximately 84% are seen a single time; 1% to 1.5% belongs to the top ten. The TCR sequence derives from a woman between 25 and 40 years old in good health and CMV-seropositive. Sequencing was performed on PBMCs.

CDR3 nucleotides: TGTGCCAGCAGTGAAGCGCAGGGCGGGAGGGCCAACGAGCAGTACTTC. Its translation: CASSEAQGGRANEQYF. The chain combines TRBV2 with TRBJ2-7, with 9 bases that match TRBD2. Germline values: CDR1 SNHLY, CDR2 FYNNEI. J gave up 5 bases and V 0 bases, and 8 bases lay outside the gene matches. The CDR3 extends over 16 amino acids.